These 3 T cell receptor beta chains share one sample of origin, sequenced in a study of shared clonotypes between healthy human individuals. Libraries were prepared by immunoSEQ multiplex PCR; TCRdb keeps only in-frame clonotypes and omits some of them. The repertoire holds about 680,000 clones, with 60% to 75% as singletons. The specimen sequenced was memory CD4+ T cells sorted from blood. As for subset: CD45RA-negative fraction. These receptors were taken from a woman aged 25 to 39 in good health.

The V call is TRBV6-1, the J call TRBJ2-3; D call uncertain. CDR1 is MNHNS, CDR2 SASEGT, per germline. The CDR3 is 12 amino acids. V was shortened by 10 bases and J by 1 base, with 9 bases between the two germline ends. The CDR3 nucleotides read TGTGCCACAGTACCCCGCACAGATACGCAGTATTTT. Translation gives CATVPRTDTQYF.

The rearrangement uses TRBV11-2 and TRBJ2-5; D gene uncertain. V gave up 3 bases and J gave up 5 bases, with 7 bases separating them. Germline V gene sequence: CDR1 SGHAT, CDR2 FQNNGV. CDR3 length: 12 amino acids. CDR3 residues: CASSLMGETQYF. Written as DNA, the CDR3 is TGTGCCAGCAGCTTGATGGGGGAGACCCAGTACTTC.

The chain joins TRBV5-1 to TRBJ1-2; D may be TRBD1 (6 bases). This CDR3 is 16 amino acids long. Trimming pared 3 bases from V and 4 bases from J, leaving 19 bases between. Germline CDR1 reads SGHRS; CDR2 reads YFSETQ. In DNA form, the CDR3 reads TGCGCCAGCAGCTCCTACCTGCCGGACAGCCTCTATGGCTACACCTTC. It yields the protein CASSSYLPDSLYGYTF.